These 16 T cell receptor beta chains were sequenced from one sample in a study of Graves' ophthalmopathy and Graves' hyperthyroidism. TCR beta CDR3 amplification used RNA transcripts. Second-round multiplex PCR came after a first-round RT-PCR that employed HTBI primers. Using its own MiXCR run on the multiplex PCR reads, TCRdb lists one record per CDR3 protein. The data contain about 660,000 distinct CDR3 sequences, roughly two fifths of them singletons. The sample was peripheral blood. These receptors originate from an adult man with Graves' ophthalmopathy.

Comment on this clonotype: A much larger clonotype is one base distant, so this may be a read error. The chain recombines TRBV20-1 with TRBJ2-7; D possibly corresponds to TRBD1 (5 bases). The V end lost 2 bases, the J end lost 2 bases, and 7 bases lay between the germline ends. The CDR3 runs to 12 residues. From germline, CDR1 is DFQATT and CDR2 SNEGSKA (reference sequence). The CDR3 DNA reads TGCAGTGCTAGATTAGGGGCCTACGAGCAGTACTTC. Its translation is CSARLGAYEQYF.

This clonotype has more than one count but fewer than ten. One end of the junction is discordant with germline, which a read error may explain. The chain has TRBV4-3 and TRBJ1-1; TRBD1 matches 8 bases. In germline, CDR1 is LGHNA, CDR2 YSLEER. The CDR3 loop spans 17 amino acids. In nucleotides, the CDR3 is TGTGCCAGCAGCCAGGGCACAACAGGGGGGGTGAACACTGAAGCTTTCTTC. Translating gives CASSQGTTGGVNTEAFF.

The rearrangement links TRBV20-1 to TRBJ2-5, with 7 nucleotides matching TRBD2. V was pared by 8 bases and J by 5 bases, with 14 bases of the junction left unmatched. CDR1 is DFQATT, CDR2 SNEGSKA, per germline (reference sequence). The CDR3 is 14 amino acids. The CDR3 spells CSTTPLAAGETQYF. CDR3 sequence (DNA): TGCAGTACCACCCCGCTAGCGGCGGGGGAGACCCAGTACTTC.

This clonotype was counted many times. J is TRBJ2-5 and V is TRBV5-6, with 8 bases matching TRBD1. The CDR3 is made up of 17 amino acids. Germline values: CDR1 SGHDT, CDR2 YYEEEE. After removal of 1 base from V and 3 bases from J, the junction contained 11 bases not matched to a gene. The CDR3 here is CASSLWVWTGFEETQYF. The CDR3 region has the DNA TGTGCCAGCAGCTTGTGGGTGTGGACAGGGTTTGAAGAGACCCAGTACTTC.

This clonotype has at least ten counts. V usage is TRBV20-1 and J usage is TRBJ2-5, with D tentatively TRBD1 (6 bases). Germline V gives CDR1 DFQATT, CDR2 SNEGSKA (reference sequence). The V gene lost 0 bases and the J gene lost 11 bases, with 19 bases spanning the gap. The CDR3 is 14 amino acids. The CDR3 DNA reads TGCAGTGCTAGAGATCCGGACAGCCGAGGTGGTCAGTACTTC. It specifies CSARDPDSRGGQYF.

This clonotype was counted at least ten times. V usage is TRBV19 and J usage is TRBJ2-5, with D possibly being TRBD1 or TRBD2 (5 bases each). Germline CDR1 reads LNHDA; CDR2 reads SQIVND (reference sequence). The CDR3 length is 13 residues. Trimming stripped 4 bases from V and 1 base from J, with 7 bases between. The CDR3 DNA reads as TGTGCCAGTAGTAGGGGGAGCCAAGAGACCCAGTACTTC. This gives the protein CASSRGSQETQYF.

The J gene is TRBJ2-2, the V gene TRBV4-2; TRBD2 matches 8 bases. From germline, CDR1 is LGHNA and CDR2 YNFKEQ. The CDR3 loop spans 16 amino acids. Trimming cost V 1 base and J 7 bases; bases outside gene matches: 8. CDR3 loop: CASSQVGGAFIGELFF. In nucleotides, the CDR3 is TGTGCCAGCAGCCAAGTCGGGGGGGCCTTTATCGGGGAGCTGTTTTTT.

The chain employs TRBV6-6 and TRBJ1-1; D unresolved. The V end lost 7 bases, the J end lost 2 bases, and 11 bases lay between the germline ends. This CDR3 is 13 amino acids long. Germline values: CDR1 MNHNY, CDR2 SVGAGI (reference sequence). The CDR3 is CASMFGPNTEAFF. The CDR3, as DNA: TGTGCCAGCATGTTCGGCCCAAACACTGAAGCTTTCTTT.

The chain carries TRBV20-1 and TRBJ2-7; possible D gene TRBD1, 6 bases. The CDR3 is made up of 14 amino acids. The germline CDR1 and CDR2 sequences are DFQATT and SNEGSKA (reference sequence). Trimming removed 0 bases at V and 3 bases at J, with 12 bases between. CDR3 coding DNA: TGCAGTGCTAGAGATTCGGACAGTTTCTACGAGCAGTACTTC. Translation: CSARDSDSFYEQYF.

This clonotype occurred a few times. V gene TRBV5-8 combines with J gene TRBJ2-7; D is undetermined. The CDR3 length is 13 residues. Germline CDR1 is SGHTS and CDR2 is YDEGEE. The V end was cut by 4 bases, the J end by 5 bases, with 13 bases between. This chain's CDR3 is CASSSPPVDEQYF. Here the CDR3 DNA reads TGTGCCAGCAGCAGCCCTCCGGTTGACGAGCAGTACTTC.

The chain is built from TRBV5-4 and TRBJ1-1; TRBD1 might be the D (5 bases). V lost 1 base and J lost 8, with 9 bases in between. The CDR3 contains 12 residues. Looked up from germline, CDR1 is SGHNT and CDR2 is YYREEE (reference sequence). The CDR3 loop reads CASSLSRGEAFF. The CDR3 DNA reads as TGTGCCAGCAGCTTGTCGAGGGGAGAAGCTTTCTTT. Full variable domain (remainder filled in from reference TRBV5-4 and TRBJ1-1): ETGVTQSPTHLIKTRGQQVTLRCSSQSGHNTVSWYQQALGQGPQFIFQYYREEENGRGNFPPRFSGLQFPNYSSELNVNALELDDSALYLCASSLSRGEAFFGQGTRLTVV.

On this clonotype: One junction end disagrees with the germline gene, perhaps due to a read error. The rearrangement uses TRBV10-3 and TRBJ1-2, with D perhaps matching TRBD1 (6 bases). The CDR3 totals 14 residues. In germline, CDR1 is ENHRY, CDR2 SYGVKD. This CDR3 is CASSEFQGRDGYTF. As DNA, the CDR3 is TGTGCCAGCAGTGAATTCCAGGGGAGGGATGGCTACACCTTC.

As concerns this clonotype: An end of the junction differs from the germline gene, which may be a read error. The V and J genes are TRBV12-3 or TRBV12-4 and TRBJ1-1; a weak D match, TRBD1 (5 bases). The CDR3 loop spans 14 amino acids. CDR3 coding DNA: TGTGCCAGCAGTTTCCGACAGATGAACACTGGAGCTTTCTTT. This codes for CASSFRQMNTGAFF.

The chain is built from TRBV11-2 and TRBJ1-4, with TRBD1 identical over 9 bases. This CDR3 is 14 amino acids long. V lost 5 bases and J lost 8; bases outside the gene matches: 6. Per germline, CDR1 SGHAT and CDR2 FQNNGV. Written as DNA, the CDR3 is TGTGCCAGCAGCAAACAGGGGGCCATAGAAAAACTGTTTTTT. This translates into CASSKQGAIEKLFF.

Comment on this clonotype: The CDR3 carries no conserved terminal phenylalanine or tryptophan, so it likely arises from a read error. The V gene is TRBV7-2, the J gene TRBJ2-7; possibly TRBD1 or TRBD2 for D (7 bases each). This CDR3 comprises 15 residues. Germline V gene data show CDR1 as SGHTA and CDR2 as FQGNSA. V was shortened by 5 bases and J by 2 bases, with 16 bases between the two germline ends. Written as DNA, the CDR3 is TGTGCCAGCAGCGGGAAGACAGGGAGGGCCTACGAGCAGTACTTA. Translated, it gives CASSGKTGRAYEQYL.

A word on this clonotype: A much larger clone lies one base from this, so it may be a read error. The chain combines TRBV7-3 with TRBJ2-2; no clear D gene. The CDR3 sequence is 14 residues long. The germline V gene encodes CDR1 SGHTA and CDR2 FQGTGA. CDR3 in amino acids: CAGSLAPNTGELFF. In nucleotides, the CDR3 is TGTGCCGGCAGCTTAGCTCCAAACACCGGGGAGCTGTTTTTT.